The 10 T cell receptor beta chains given below trace back to one sample, sequenced in a study of T cell responses to AZD1222 COVID-19 vaccine. The assay was immunoSEQ multiplex PCR, and TCRdb's table has in-frame clones only and misses some. This sample has just over 70,000 clones, with 75% to 90% found just once. The sample consisted of peripheral blood, taken on day 0 of AZD1222 vaccination. These receptors originate from an adult in good health.

The J gene is TRBJ1-2, the V gene TRBV29-1; 7 bases map to TRBD1. Germline V gives CDR1 SQVTM, CDR2 ANQGSEA. The length of the CDR3 is 12 residues. J gave up 8 bases and V 7 bases, and 10 bases lay outside the gene matches. The CDR3 DNA reads TGCAGCGCCCGAGGGGGCCGGGGCGGCTACACCTTC. Protein product: CSARGGRGGYTF.

The chain carries TRBV9 and TRBJ2-5, with 9 bases matching TRBD2. The CDR3 sequence is 16 residues long. V was pared by 2 bases and J by 5 bases, with 10 bases of the junction left unmatched. The germline gives CDR1 SGDLS, CDR2 YYNGEE. DNA of the CDR3: TGTGCCAGCAGCGTCGGAGCGGGAGGTAGGATGGAGACCCAGTACTTC. Protein sequence: CASSVGAGGRMETQYF.

This clone appeared a few times. The chain links TRBV24-1 to TRBJ2-5; D not certain. The V end was cut by 3 bases, the J end by 4 bases, with 8 bases between. The CDR3 covers 13 residues. Per the germline V gene, CDR1 is KGHDR and CDR2 is SFDVKD. As DNA, the CDR3 is TGTGCCACCAGTGATAGCGCTGGAGAGACCCAGTACTTC. Translated, it gives CATSDSAGETQYF.

In regard to this clone: The same CDR3 also results from other DNA sequences found in this sample. The CDR3 bases are TGCAGCGTTGAAGAAGGGGTTGGGGAGACCCAGTACTTC. This encodes CSVEEGVGETQYF. The V call is TRBV29-1, the J call TRBJ2-5, with a possible D match to TRBD1 (5 bases). V lost 0 bases and J 5 bases, leaving 10 bases between the germline ends. The CDR3 sequence is 13 residues long. CDR1 is SQVTM, CDR2 ANQGSEA, per germline.

In its sample, this clone ranks as medium-sized. The chain combines TRBV10-2 with TRBJ2-2, with a possible D match to TRBD2 (5 bases). Trimming left V 8 bases short and J 2 bases short, with 12 bases between. The germline CDR1 and CDR2 sequences are WSHSY and SAAADI. The CDR3 sequence is 14 residues long. DNA for the CDR3: TGCGCCAGCGGTCCGGGATACAACACCGGGGAGCTGTTTTTT. It yields the protein CASGPGYNTGELFF.

The gene calls are TRBV19 and TRBJ1-5; the D is unclear. The ends were cut back, 6 bases at V and 7 bases at J, with 19 bases in the middle. Per germline, CDR1 LNHDA and CDR2 SQIVND (reference sequence). This CDR3 is 15 amino acids long. In DNA, the CDR3 is TGTGCCAGTAGCCACCGGGTCCGGGAGAGGCAGCCCCAGCATTTT. This sequence encodes CASSHRVRERQPQHF. Supplemented by reference TRBV19 and TRBJ1-5, the full variable domain reads DGGITQSPKYLFRKEGQNVTLSCEQNLNHDAMYWYRQDPGQGLRLIYYSQIVNDFQKGDIAEGYSVSREKKESFPLTVTSAQKNPTAFYLCASSHRVRERQPQHFGDGTRLSIL.

The V call is TRBV11-2, the J call TRBJ1-1; possibly TRBD1 for D (6 bases). CDR1 SGHAT and CDR2 FQNNGV come from the germline V gene. The CDR3 covers 15 residues. Trimming shortened V by 1 base and J by 10 bases, and 19 bases separated the two germline ends. The CDR3 region has the DNA TGTGCCAGCAGCTTAGGACGAGGGGGGCCCGGACGAGCTTTCTTT. It specifies CASSLGRGGPGRAFF.

This clone was seen repeatedly, ten times or more. V usage is TRBV19 and J usage is TRBJ2-7, with no clear D. V was pared by 3 bases and J by 0 bases, with 6 bases between. There are 13 residues in the CDR3. The V gene's germline CDR1 is LNHDA and CDR2 SQIVND (reference sequence). CDR3 nucleotide sequence: TGTGCCAGTAGTATGGGCATCTCCTACGAGCAGTACTTC. It yields the protein CASSMGISYEQYF.

This clone was seen a single time. The chain links TRBV5-4 to TRBJ2-7; D unresolved. The V gene's germline CDR1 is SGHNT and CDR2 YYREEE (reference sequence). This CDR3 region has 14 residues. V was cut by 4 bases and J by 1 base, with 12 bases left in between. The CDR3 sequence: CASSQRLPSYEQYF. The CDR3, as DNA: TGTGCCAGCAGCCAAAGACTGCCTTCCTACGAGCAGTACTTC.

This clone was seen a handful of times. V and J are TRBV12-3 or TRBV12-4 and TRBJ1-1; D ambiguous. The CDR3 consists of 13 residues. V lost 5 bases and J lost 1, with 8 bases in between. CDR3: CASSAGSNTEAFF. CDR3 coding DNA: TGTGCCAGCAGTGCGGGTTCGAACACTGAAGCTTTCTTT.